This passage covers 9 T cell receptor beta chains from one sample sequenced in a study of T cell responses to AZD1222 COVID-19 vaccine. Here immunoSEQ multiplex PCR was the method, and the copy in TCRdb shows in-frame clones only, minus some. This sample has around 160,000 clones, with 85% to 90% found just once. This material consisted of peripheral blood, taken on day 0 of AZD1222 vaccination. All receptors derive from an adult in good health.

The CDR3 spells CASSLRTAGDYGYTF. In nucleotides, the CDR3 is TGTGCCAGCAGCCTCCGGACAGCAGGGGACTATGGCTACACCTTC. The chain recombines TRBV9 with TRBJ1-2; perhaps TRBD1 as D (6 bases). The V gene lost 4 bases and the J gene lost 3 bases, with 16 bases spanning the gap. CDR3 length: 15 residues. Germline V gives CDR1 SGDLS, CDR2 YYNGEE.

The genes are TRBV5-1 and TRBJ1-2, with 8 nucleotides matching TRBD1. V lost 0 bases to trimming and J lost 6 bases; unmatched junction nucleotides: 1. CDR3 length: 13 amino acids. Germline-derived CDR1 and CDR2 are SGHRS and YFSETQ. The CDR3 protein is CASSLGTGHGYTF. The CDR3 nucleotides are TGCGCCAGCAGCTTGGGGACAGGGCATGGCTACACCTTC.

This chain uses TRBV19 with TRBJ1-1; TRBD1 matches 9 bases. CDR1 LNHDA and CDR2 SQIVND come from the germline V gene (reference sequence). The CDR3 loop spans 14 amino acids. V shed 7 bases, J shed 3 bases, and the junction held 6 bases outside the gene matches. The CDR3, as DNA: TGTGCCAGTACCCCGACAGGGGGGTACACTGAAGCTTTCTTT. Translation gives CASTPTGGYTEAFF.

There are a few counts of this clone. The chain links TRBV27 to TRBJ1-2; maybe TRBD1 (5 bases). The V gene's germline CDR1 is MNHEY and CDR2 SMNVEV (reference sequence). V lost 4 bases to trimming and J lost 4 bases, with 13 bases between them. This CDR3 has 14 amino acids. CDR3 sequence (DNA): TGTGCCAGCAGTTACCAGGGTGGGCTCTATGGCTACACCTTC. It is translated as CASSYQGGLYGYTF.

As DNA, the CDR3 is TGCAGTGCTAGGACGCGAGAGCAGTTCTTC. Protein sequence: CSARTREQFF. The rearrangement uses TRBV20-1 and TRBJ2-1, with unresolved D. Germline V gene sequence: CDR1 DFQATT, CDR2 SNEGSKA (reference sequence). Deletions cut 3 bases from V and 10 bases from J, with 7 bases between. The CDR3 loop spans 10 amino acids.

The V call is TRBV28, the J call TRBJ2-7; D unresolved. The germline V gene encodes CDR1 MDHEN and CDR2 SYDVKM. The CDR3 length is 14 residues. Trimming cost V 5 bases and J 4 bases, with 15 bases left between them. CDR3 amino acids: CASSHYSLRYEQYF. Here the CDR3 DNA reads TGTGCCAGCAGTCACTACAGCCTCCGTTACGAGCAGTACTTC. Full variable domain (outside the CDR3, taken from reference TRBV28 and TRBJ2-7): DVKVTQSSRYLVKRTGEKVFLECVQDMDHENMFWYRQDPGLGLRLIYFSYDVKMKEKGDIPEGYSVSREKKERFSLILESASTNQTSMYLCASSHYSLRYEQYFGPGTRLTVT.

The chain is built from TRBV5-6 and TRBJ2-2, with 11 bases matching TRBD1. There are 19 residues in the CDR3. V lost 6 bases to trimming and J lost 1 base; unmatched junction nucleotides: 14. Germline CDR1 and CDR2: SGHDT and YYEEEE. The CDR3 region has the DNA TGTGCCAGCACGGCTGCCGGGACAGGGGGTTTCGTGAACACCGGGGAGCTGTTTTTT. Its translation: CASTAAGTGGFVNTGELFF.

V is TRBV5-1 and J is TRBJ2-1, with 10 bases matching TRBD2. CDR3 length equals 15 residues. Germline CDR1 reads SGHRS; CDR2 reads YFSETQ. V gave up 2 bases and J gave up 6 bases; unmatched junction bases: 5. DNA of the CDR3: TGCGCCAGCAGCTTTGAACTAGCGGGACCCAATGAGCAGTTCTTC. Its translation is CASSFELAGPNEQFF.

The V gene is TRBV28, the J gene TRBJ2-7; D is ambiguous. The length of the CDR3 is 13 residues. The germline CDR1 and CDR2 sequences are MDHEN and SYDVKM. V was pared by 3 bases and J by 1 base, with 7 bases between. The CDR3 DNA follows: TGTGCCAGCAGTTTTATCCTTTCCTACGAGCAGTACTTC. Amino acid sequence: CASSFILSYEQYF. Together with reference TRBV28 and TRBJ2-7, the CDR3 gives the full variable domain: DVKVTQSSRYLVKRTGEKVFLECVQDMDHENMFWYRQDPGLGLRLIYFSYDVKMKEKGDIPEGYSVSREKKERFSLILESASTNQTSMYLCASSFILSYEQYFGPGTRLTVT.